Following are 29 T cell receptor beta chains from one sample sequenced in a study of cytomegalovirus exposure and HLA in healthy donors (dated by TCRdb to about 2017). The method behind the library was the immunoSEQ multiplex PCR assay. For the multiplex PCR, a mixture combining 60 forward primers for TCR Vbeta segments and 13 reverse primers for TCR Jbeta segments was used. The immuneACCESS repertoire file appears here via TCRdb, limited to in-frame rearrangements. These files lack a portion of the clones; in checked studies, under half of the deficit traces to unresolved V genes, and the cause of the others is not known. The data table for this sample lists about 99,000 clones. The top ten clonotypes cover 3% to 3.5% of the sample. The sequenced sample was PBMCs. All receptors come from a middle-aged man in good health and CMV-seronegative.

The CDR3 nucleotides are TGTGCCAGCAGCTTGTCTAACAGAAGAAATGAGCAGTTCTTC. Protein product: CASSLSNRRNEQFF. The chain joins TRBV5-8 to TRBJ2-1; no reliable D call. CDR3 length: 14 residues. The V gene's germline CDR1 is SGHTS and CDR2 YDEGEE. Trimming shortened V by 1 base and J by 7 bases, and 12 bases separated the two germline ends.

The chain is built from TRBV27 and TRBJ1-1; possible D gene TRBD1, 6 bases. The CDR3 loop spans 12 amino acids. Germline V gene data show CDR1 as MNHEY and CDR2 as SMNVEV (reference sequence). Trimming stripped 8 bases from V and 8 bases from J, with 15 bases between. CDR3 region: CASGPDSVEAFF. The CDR3 bases are TGTGCCAGCGGCCCGGACAGTGTAGAAGCTTTCTTT.

This chain uses TRBV5-6 with TRBJ2-7, with TRBD2 matching over 15 bases. The CDR3 spans 15 residues. Losses at the gene ends were 5 bases for V and 4 bases for J; bases not matched to a gene: 4. Germline values: CDR1 SGHDT, CDR2 YYEEEE. The DNA for the CDR3 is TGTGCCAGCAGAAGAGGGACTAGCGGGGGGTACGAGCAGTACTTC. It is translated as CASRRGTSGGYEQYF.

The J gene is TRBJ2-1, the V gene TRBV27; possibly TRBD2 for D (6 bases). Trimming removed 3 bases at V and 12 bases at J, with 9 bases between. This CDR3 has 11 residues. Germline CDR1 MNHEY, CDR2 SMNVEV (reference sequence). CDR3 in DNA: TGTGCCAGCAGTTTGGGGGGTTGGCAGTTCTTC. Protein: CASSLGGWQFF.

The rearrangement joins TRBV7-2 to TRBJ1-5, with 12 bases identical to TRBD1. The CDR3 loop spans 17 amino acids. CDR1 and CDR2 from the germline V gene are SGHTA and FQGNSA. The J segment lost 0 bases and the V segment lost 4 bases, leaving 4 bases of the junction unmatched. Written as DNA, the CDR3 is TGTGCCAGCAGCTCGGGACAGGGGGCTGGTAGCAATCAGCCCCAGCATTTT. Amino acid sequence: CASSSGQGAGSNQPQHF.

This chain connects TRBV15 to TRBJ1-1; 8 bases line up with TRBD1. J gave up 1 base and V 5 bases, and 3 bases lay outside the gene matches. CDR3 length: 14 residues. In germline, CDR1 is LNHNV, CDR2 YYDKDF (reference sequence). This CDR3 reads CATSFGQGNTEAFF. The CDR3 DNA follows: TGTGCCACCAGCTTCGGACAGGGGAACACTGAAGCTTTCTTT.

The gene calls are TRBV19 and TRBJ1-1; weak D call: TRBD1 (6 bases). Trimming removed 6 bases at V and 4 bases at J, with 18 bases between. Germline V CDR1 and CDR2: LNHDA, SQIVND (reference sequence). The CDR3 has 15 amino acids. CDR3 nucleotide sequence: TGTGCCAGTAGACCGGCGGGGGCGAGGGGCACTGAAGCTTTCTTT. Residues: CASRPAGARGTEAFF.

V usage is TRBV7-2 and J usage is TRBJ2-5; 14 nucleotides align to TRBD2. Germline V CDR1 and CDR2: SGHTA, FQGNSA. Trimming took 7 bases from V and 2 from J; bases not matched to a gene: 3. This CDR3 has 15 residues. Written as DNA, the CDR3 is TGTGCCAGCAAGGGACTAGCGGGGGTTCAAGAGACCCAGTACTTC. Its protein is CASKGLAGVQETQYF. The whole variable domain, filled in from reference TRBV7-2 and TRBJ2-5, reads GAGVSQSPSNKVTEKGKDVELRCDPISGHTALYWYRQSLGQGLEFLIYFQGNSAPDKSGLPSDRFSAERTGGSVSTLTIQRTQQEDSAVYLCASKGLAGVQETQYFGPGTRLLVL.

The rearrangement links TRBV15 to TRBJ1-1; TRBD1 matches at 11 bases. CDR1 and CDR2 from the germline V gene are LNHNV and YYDKDF (reference sequence). V trimming: 5 bases; J trimming: 4 bases; junction bases outside the gene matches: 15. CDR3 length: 18 amino acids. CDR3 sequence reads: CATSPRTGGTLGGTEAFF. Written as DNA, the CDR3 is TGTGCCACCAGCCCTAGGACAGGGGGCACCCTAGGGGGCACTGAAGCTTTCTTT.

V and J are TRBV19 and TRBJ2-7; D may be TRBD2 (5 bases). The CDR3 runs 13 residues. Germline V gene data show CDR1 as LNHDA and CDR2 as SQIVND (reference sequence). V dropped 8 bases and J dropped 0 bases, with 11 bases sitting between them. CDR3 DNA sequence: TGTGCCAGTCACGCGGGCACCTCCTACGAGCAGTACTTC. Translating it yields CASHAGTSYEQYF. The variable domain in full, completed from reference TRBV19 and TRBJ2-7, reads DGGITQSPKYLFRKEGQNVTLSCEQNLNHDAMYWYRQDPGQGLRLIYYSQIVNDFQKGDIAEGYSVSREKKESFPLTVTSAQKNPTAFYLCASHAGTSYEQYFGPGTRLTVT.

CDR3 DNA sequence: TGTGCCAGCAGGGCTAGCGGGCAGAACTACGAGCAGTACTTC. Its translation: CASRASGQNYEQYF. This sequence joins TRBV6-1 and TRBJ2-7; 8 bases map to TRBD2. With V trimmed by 6 bases and J by 3 bases, 7 bases remained unmatched. The germline gives CDR1 MNHNS, CDR2 SASEGT. This CDR3 contains 14 residues.

This chain links TRBV10-3 with TRBJ2-7; 7 bases line up with TRBD1. The germline CDR1 and CDR2 sequences are ENHRY and SYGVKD. The CDR3 has 11 residues. With V trimmed by 5 bases and J by 6 bases, 1 base remained unmatched. The CDR3 DNA follows: TGTGCCATCAGTAGGGACAGCGAGCAGTACTTC. Its protein product is CAISRDSEQYF.

The chain recombines TRBV18 with TRBJ2-7; D remains ambiguous. The CDR3 has 13 amino acids. Germline V gene data show CDR1 as KGHSH and CDR2 as LQKENI. V was clipped by 0 bases and J by 9 bases, with 12 bases between them. CDR3 loop: CASSPPPSKRQYF. As DNA, the CDR3 is TGTGCCAGCTCACCACCTCCTAGTAAGCGGCAGTACTTC.

The chain combines TRBV18 with TRBJ2-7; 7 positions agree with TRBD2. V lost 7 bases and J lost 7; bases outside the gene matches: 13. Germline values: CDR1 KGHSH, CDR2 LQKENI. The CDR3 length is 14 residues. The CDR3 bases are TGTGCCAGCTTTCAAAGGGAGGGGCCGGGGGAGCAGTACTTC. Protein product: CASFQREGPGEQYF.

J is TRBJ1-4 and V is TRBV13, with D perhaps matching TRBD1 (5 bases). The V and J ends lost 4 bases and 5 bases respectively, with 11 bases between them. The length of the CDR3 is 14 residues. Germline CDR1 PRHDT, CDR2 FYEKMQ (reference sequence). Here the CDR3 reads CASSSGLLNEKLFF. CDR3 coding DNA: TGTGCCAGCAGCTCAGGGTTATTGAATGAAAAACTGTTTTTT.

This chain joins TRBV7-2 and TRBJ2-1; 13 bases agree with TRBD2. V was pared by 1 base and J by 9 bases, with 3 bases of the junction left unmatched. CDR3 length equals 15 residues. Per the germline V gene, CDR1 is SGHTA and CDR2 is FQGNSA. Here the CDR3 DNA reads TGTGCCAGCAGCTTAGTTAGGACTAGCGGGAGTGAGCAGTTCTTC. As protein: CASSLVRTSGSEQFF.

This chain uses TRBV7-6 with TRBJ2-3, with TRBD2 matching 11 bases. This CDR3 is built from 17 residues. Per the germline V gene, CDR1 is SGHVS and CDR2 is FNYEAQ. Unmatched junction bases numbered 11, after V lost 7 bases and J lost 2 bases. CDR3 loop: CASKLGSSGGNTDTQYF. CDR3 coding DNA: TGTGCCAGCAAATTAGGATCTAGCGGGGGGAACACAGATACGCAGTATTTT.

The chain employs TRBV6-1 and TRBJ1-3, with no clear D. In germline, CDR1 is MNHNS, CDR2 SASEGT. Trimming removed 3 bases at V and 4 bases at J, with 7 bases between. The CDR3 extends over 13 amino acids. CDR3 sequence reads: CASSDGGGNTIYF. The CDR3 nucleotides are TGTGCCAGCAGTGACGGAGGCGGAAACACCATATATTTT.

The genes are TRBV9 and TRBJ2-3; TRBD1 aligns across 11 bases. The CDR3 spans 16 residues. The germline CDR1 and CDR2 sequences are SGDLS and YYNGEE. V dropped 8 bases and J dropped 1; count of bases not matched to a gene: 9. CDR3 region: CASAGTGGFRTDTQYF. CDR3 DNA sequence: TGTGCCAGTGCCGGGACAGGGGGATTCCGCACAGATACGCAGTATTTT.

The chain recombines TRBV30 with TRBJ1-6, with TRBD1 matching 9 bases. Germline values: CDR1 GTSNPN, CDR2 SVGIG (reference sequence). This CDR3 comprises 17 residues. V lost 2 bases and J lost 0; bases outside the gene matches: 5. The CDR3 DNA reads TGTGCCTGGAGTCTGGGACAGGGTCGCTCCTATAATTCACCCCTCCACTTT. Its translation is CAWSLGQGRSYNSPLHF. The whole variable domain, filled in from reference TRBV30 and TRBJ1-6, reads SQTIHQWPATLVQPVGSPLSLECTVEGTSNPNLYWYRQAAGRGLQLLFYSVGIGQISSEVPQNLSASRPQDRQFILSSKKLLLSDSGFYLCAWSLGQGRSYNSPLHFGNGTRLTVT.

This chain connects TRBV5-1 to TRBJ2-1, with 12 bases matching TRBD2. V was pared by 2 bases and J by 4 bases, with 10 bases of the junction left unmatched. Germline V gene lookup returns CDR1 SGHRS and CDR2 YFSETQ. The CDR3 loop spans 18 amino acids. As DNA, the CDR3 is TGCGCCAGCAGCTTCCGCCCAACGACTAGCGGGAGTTACAATGAGCAGTTCTTC. Encoded protein: CASSFRPTTSGSYNEQFF. The full variable domain, its missing parts supplied by reference TRBV5-1 and TRBJ2-1, is KAGVTQTPRYLIKTRGQQVTLSCSPISGHRSVSWYQQTPGQGLQFLFEYFSETQRNKGNFPGRFSGRQFSNSRSEMNVSTLELGDSALYLCASSFRPTTSGSYNEQFFGPGTRLTVL.

The genes are TRBV19 and TRBJ2-2, with unresolved D. The germline V gene encodes CDR1 LNHDA and CDR2 SQIVND (reference sequence). This CDR3 contains 15 residues. The ends were cut back, 4 bases at V and 3 bases at J, with 12 bases in the middle. DNA of the CDR3: TGTGCCAGTAGTAGAGACCGGGTGGACACCGGGGAGCTGTTTTTT. Its protein is CASSRDRVDTGELFF.

The chain uses TRBV6-1 and TRBJ2-7; the D gene is possibly TRBD1 (5 bases). Trimming cost V 5 bases and J 3 bases, with 14 bases left between them. The germline CDR1 and CDR2 sequences are MNHNS and SASEGT. The CDR3 consists of 14 residues. The CDR3 DNA reads TGTGCCAGCAGTCGCCTCTCCGACAGCTACGAGCAGTACTTC. Translation: CASSRLSDSYEQYF.

This rearrangement joins TRBV19 to TRBJ2-2; TRBD1 aligns across 8 bases. Germline assignment: CDR1 LNHDA and CDR2 SQIVND (reference sequence). After removal of 6 bases from V and 4 bases from J, the junction contained 7 bases not matched to a gene. There are 15 residues in the CDR3. The CDR3 here is CASRPSDRATGELFF. CDR3 bases: TGTGCCAGTAGGCCCTCGGACAGGGCCACCGGGGAGCTGTTTTTT.

The rearrangement joins TRBV19 to TRBJ2-4; 12 nucleotides align to TRBD2. The CDR3 is made up of 16 amino acids. Trimming removed 4 bases from V and 1 base from J; junction bases left unmatched: 2. Germline values: CDR1 LNHDA, CDR2 SQIVND (reference sequence). CDR3 in DNA: TGTGCCAGTAGTACTCTAGCGGGAGGGGCCAAAAACATTCAGTACTTC. Its protein is CASSTLAGGAKNIQYF.

CDR3 coding DNA: TGTGCCAGCAGCTCAACAGGAAACCGCTATGGCTACACCTTC. Protein product: CASSSTGNRYGYTF. The chain is built from TRBV5-6 and TRBJ1-2; a weak D match, TRBD1 (5 bases). Germline values: CDR1 SGHDT, CDR2 YYEEEE. The V end was cut by 3 bases, the J end by 4 bases, with 13 bases between. This CDR3 comprises 14 residues.

The chain uses TRBV27 and TRBJ2-3; 9 nucleotides align to TRBD2. Germline V gene lookup returns CDR1 MNHEY and CDR2 SMNVEV (reference sequence). The trim removed 3 bases at V and 4 bases at J, leaving 5 bases unmatched. This CDR3 has 15 amino acids. This CDR3 reads CASSFGGRGADTQYF. The CDR3 DNA is TGTGCCAGCAGTTTCGGCGGGAGGGGCGCAGATACGCAGTATTTT.

The V call is TRBV7-2, the J call TRBJ1-6; 8 nucleotides agree with TRBD1. The CDR3 runs to 16 residues. V shed 5 bases, J shed 6 bases, and the junction held 9 bases outside the gene matches. Per germline, CDR1 SGHTA and CDR2 FQGNSA. The CDR3 region is CASSIQSDRGNSPLHF. For the CDR3, the DNA is TGTGCCAGCAGCATCCAATCCGACAGGGGTAATTCACCCCTCCACTTT.

For this clone: This same CDR3 is encoded by further DNA sequences in the sample. The chain recombines TRBV4-1 with TRBJ1-1; no reliable D call. The CDR3 is made up of 12 amino acids. The germline CDR1 and CDR2 sequences are MGHRA and YSYEKL. Trimming stripped 1 base from V and 7 bases from J, with 7 bases between. The DNA of the CDR3 is TGCGCCAGCAGCCAAGGGGCAGATGAAGCTTTCTTT. Translated: CASSQGADEAFF.